This T cell receptor (beta chain) was recorded in a study of cytomegalovirus exposure and HLA in healthy donors. The PCR employed 60 Vbeta primers together with 13 Jbeta primers. Clones were sequenced by immunoSEQ multiplex PCR, and TCRdb holds only the in-frame ones, with some missing. The repertoire holds approximately 110,000 clones, with 73% as singletons. Germline CDR1 is MNHEY and CDR2 is SVGAGI. The V segment lost 5 bases and the J segment 4 bases; nucleotides outside the gene matches: 6. This CDR3 has 15 amino acids. The source is a woman in her twenties or thirties in good health and CMV-seronegative. Sequencing input: PBMCs. The rearrangement links TRBV6-5 to TRBJ2-7; TRBD1 matches at 12 bases. CDR3 DNA: TGTGCCAGCAGTCGAGGGACAGGGGGCAAGTACGAGCAGTACTTC. Protein sequence: CASSRGTGGKYEQYF.